Sequencing of this T cell receptor (beta chain) was carried out in a study of blood T cell repertoires in COVID-19 (dated by TCRdb to 2018 to 2020). General notes on the study: Samples from collaborators originated in the United States, Italy and Spain and spanned both the acute and convalescent phases of COVID-19. The prospective study material was composed of cDNA or gDNA derived from T cells, B-cell-depleted T cells, or PBMCs. Deeply sampled blood TCRbeta repertoires from subjects exposed to, actively infected with, or recovered from COVID-19 were included in the dataset. The repertoires were released in a freely available public database intended as a resource for research on the immune response to SARS-CoV-2. The samples were drawn from the first 160 participants of the ongoing ImmuneRACE study and from 1,200 or so subjects provided by 6 global collaborators. A de-identified subject ID, COVID-19 status, age in years and sex were almost always included in the sample metadata. Where available, HLA class I and class II types were obtained from metadata supplied by the sample provider rather than from assay-based typing.

For CDR1 and CDR2, the germline V gene lists MNHEY and SVGAGI. V gives up 1 base and J gives up 7 bases, and the segment between their germline ends measures 10 bases. Reading from cysteine to phenylalanine, the CDR3 counts 14 amino acids. The DNA shown is the 42-base CDR3, in frame from base 1. In regard to this clone: Its antigen is not yet known. Base-call qualities are not available, and no considerably larger clone is one nucleotide away.

Each collaborating institution followed its own protocols to collect whole blood in K2EDTA tubes. For TCRbeta analysis, collaborators shipped samples as frozen whole blood, isolated PBMCs, or DNA extracted from either of those sample types. TCRbeta CDR3 regions were amplified from genomic DNA using the immunoSEQ Assay, a bias-controlled multiplex PCR. From the authors' description of their analysis: Within the assay, amplification of reference gene primers was used to estimate how many nucleated cells each sample contained. Sequence reads were collapsed and filtered to measure the absolute abundance of every unique TCRbeta CDR3 rearrangement. For each sample, productive Simpson clonality was calculated by taking the square root of Simpson's diversity index across productive rearrangements. TCRdb carries this immuneACCESS record with in-frame sequences only. Its versions omit some clonotypes, under half of them owing to an unresolved V gene in the studies checked, with the rest unexplained. That table supplies the V and J calls and clone size; D and trimming were determined from the DNA. Present in this sample are over 300,000 clones, roughly 85% of which were seen just once. Clones ranked in the top ten supply 7.2% of the sample.

The paper as a whole reports these results and caveats: The quantity of clinical and demographic metadata differed by source and by participant and was supplied without curation.

The sequencing sample was made of peripheral blood. The V and J genes are TRBV6-5 and TRBJ1-4; a tentative D call is TRBD1 (6 bases match). The sequence came from a human donor in a cohort sampled during active COVID-19. The encoded CDR3 is CASSYLDSSEKLFF. Read as DNA, the sequence is TGTGCCAGCAGTTACTTGGACAGTTCTGAAAAACTGTTTTTT.